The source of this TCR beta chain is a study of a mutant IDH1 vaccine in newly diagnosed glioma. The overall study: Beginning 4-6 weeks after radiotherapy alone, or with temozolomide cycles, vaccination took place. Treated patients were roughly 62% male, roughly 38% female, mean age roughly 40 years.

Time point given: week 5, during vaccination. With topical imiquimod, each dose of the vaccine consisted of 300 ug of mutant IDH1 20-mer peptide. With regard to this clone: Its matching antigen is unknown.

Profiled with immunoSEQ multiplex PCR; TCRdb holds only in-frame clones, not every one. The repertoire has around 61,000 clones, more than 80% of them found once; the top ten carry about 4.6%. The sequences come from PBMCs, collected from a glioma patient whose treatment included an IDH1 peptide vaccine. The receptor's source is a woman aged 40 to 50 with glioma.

Here the CDR3 DNA reads TGTGCCAGCAGCGCGACCCAGTCCAACACCGGGGAGCTGTTTTTT. Translating gives CASSATQSNTGELFF. The chain couples TRBV9 to TRBJ2-2; D uncertain. The CDR3 is made up of 15 amino acids. Germline V gene data show CDR1 as SGDLS and CDR2 as YYNGEE. The germline V and J ends were trimmed by 3 bases and 2 bases, with 11 bases remaining between them.